This T cell receptor beta chain was found in a study of blood T cells in healthy people across ages. The use of a sample-barcoded 5' primer and a J-beta primer mix characterized a second PCR of about 6 to 11 cycles. TCRdb used MiXCR to reprocess the 5' RACE reads, holding one entry per CDR3 protein. The table shows hundreds of thousands of distinct CDR3 sequences, with approximately 24% occurring only once. Study-wide points: There were more naive CD4+ cells and higher diversity in long-lived donors than in aged donors.

Trimming pared 0 bases from V and 3 bases from J, leaving 19 bases between. This CDR3 has 18 residues. Germline lookup yields CDR1 MGHRA and CDR2 YSYEKL. Worth noting for this clonotype: Its matching antigen is unknown.

This same sample was also part of a study on T cells of mothers and their children.

This sequence joins TRBV4-1 and TRBJ2-3; the D is unclear. The receptor comes from a boy aged 5 to 17 in good health. Sequenced input: blood. CDR3 loop: CASSQERRQNGKTDTQYF. The CDR3 bases are TGCGCCAGCAGCCAAGAGAGACGCCAGAACGGCAAAACAGATACGCAGTATTTT.